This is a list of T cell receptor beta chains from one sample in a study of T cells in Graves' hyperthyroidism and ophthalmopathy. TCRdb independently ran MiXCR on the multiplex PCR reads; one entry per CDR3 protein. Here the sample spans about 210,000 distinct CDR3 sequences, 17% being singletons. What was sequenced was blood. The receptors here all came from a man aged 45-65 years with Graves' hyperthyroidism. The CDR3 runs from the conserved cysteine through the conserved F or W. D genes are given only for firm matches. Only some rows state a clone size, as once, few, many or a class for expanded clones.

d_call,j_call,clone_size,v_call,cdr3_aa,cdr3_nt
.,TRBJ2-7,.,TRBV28,CASSPGSSYNEQYF,TGTGCCAGCAGTCCCGGCTCTTCCTACAATGAGCAGTACTTC
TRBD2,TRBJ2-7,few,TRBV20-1,CSARSYRRGGEQYF,TGCAGTGCTAGGAGCTACCGCCGGGGGGGGGAGCAGTACTTC
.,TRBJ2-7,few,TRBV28,CASSLSAAGRSYEQYF,TGTGCCAGCAGTTTATCTGCGGCAGGTAGGTCCTACGAGCAGTACTTC
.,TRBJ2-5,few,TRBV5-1,CASSLTLAGETQYF,TGCGCCAGCAGCTTAACACTAGCTGGTGAGACCCAGTACTTC
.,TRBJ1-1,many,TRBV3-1,CASSHQGMGNTEAFF,TGTGCCAGCAGCCATCAGGGGATGGGGAACACTGAAGCTTTCTTT
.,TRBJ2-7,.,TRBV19,CASSIDSRGEQYF,TGTGCCAGTAGTATAGACTCGCGGGGCGAGCAGTACTTC
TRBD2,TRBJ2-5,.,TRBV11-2,CASSSHSGGGETQYF,TGTGCCAGCAGCTCACACAGCGGGGGGGGGGAGACCCAGTACTTC
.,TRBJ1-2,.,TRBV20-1,CSARTEVFSYGYTF,TGCAGTGCTAGAACTGAGGTCTTCAGCTATGGCTACACCTTC
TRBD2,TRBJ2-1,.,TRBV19,CASAEAGGIAEQFF,TGTGCCAGCGCTGAAGCGGGAGGTATCGCGGAGCAGTTCTTC
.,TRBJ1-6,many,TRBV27,CASSWVYNSPLHF,TGTGCCAGCAGTTGGGTTTATAATTCACCCCTCCACTTT
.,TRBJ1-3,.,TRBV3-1,CASSQQGTGNTIYF,TGTGCCAGCAGCCAACAGGGGACTGGAAACACCATATATTTT
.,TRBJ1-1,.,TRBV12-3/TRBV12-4,CASSVGNTEAFF,TGTGCCAGCAGTGTGGGGAACACTGAAGCTTTCTTT
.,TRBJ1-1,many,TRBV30,CAWSPSGRGFTEAFF,TGTGCCTGGAGTCCCTCCGGCAGGGGCTTCACTGAAGCTTTCTTT
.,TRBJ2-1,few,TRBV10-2,CASQGNGAYNEQFF,TGCGCCAGCCAGGGTAACGGAGCCTACAATGAGCAGTTCTTC
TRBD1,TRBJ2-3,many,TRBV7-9,CASSFEGAADTQYF,TGTGCCAGCAGCTTTGAGGGGGCTGCAGATACGCAGTATTTT
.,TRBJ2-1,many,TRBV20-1,CSAPLLDYNEQFF,TGCAGTGCCCCACTTCTAGATTACAATGAGCAGTTCTTC
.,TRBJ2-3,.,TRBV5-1,CASSSLGASTDTQYF,TGCGCCAGCAGCTCGCTTGGGGCTAGCACAGATACGCAGTATTTT
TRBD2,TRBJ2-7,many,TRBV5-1,CASSPSSGFNEQYF,TGCGCCAGCAGCCCCTCTAGCGGGTTTAACGAGCAGTACTTC
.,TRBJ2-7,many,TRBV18,CASSTGHEQYF,TGTGCCAGCTCCACGGGGCACGAGCAGTACTTC
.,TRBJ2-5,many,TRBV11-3,CASSLTGEGFETQYF,TGTGCCAGCAGCTTAACGGGGGAAGGGTTCGAGACCCAGTACTTC
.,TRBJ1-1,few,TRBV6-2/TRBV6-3,CASNDRRNTEAFF,TGTGCCAGCAACGACAGGAGGAACACTGAAGCTTTCTTT
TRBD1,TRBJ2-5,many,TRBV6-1,CASSRTFLQGAKYF,TGTGCCAGCAGCAGAACCTTTCTACAGGGGGCAAAGTACTTC
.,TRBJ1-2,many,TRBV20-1,CSAVTPNYGYTF,TGCAGTGCAGTCACACCTAACTATGGCTACACCTTC
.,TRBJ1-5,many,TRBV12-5,CASGFAGDQPQHF,TGTGCTAGTGGTTTCGCAGGGGATCAGCCCCAGCATTTT
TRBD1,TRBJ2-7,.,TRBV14,CASSQDIGQDPYEQYF,TGTGCCAGCAGCCAAGATATCGGACAGGACCCCTACGAGCAGTACTTC
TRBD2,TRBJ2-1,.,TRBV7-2,CASSPHSSGRAGEQFF,TGTGCCAGCAGCCCCCACTCTAGCGGGAGGGCAGGTGAGCAGTTCTTC
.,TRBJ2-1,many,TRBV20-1,CSARDRETDNEQFF,TGCAGTGCTAGAGATCGAGAGACAGACAATGAGCAGTTCTTC
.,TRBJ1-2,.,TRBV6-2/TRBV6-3,CASSYSPGVNYGYTF,TGTGCCAGCAGTTACTCGCCAGGGGTCAACTATGGCTACACCTTC
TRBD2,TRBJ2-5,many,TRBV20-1,CSARVLTSGSRETQYF,TGCAGTGCTAGAGTCCTGACTAGCGGGAGTCGCGAGACCCAGTACTTC
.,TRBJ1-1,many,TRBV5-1,CATLGAERNTEAFF,TGCGCCACGCTAGGGGCCGAGCGAAACACTGAAGCTTTCTTT
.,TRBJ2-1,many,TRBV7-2,CASSPHRQSSYNEQFF,TGTGCCAGCAGCCCCCACCGGCAGAGCTCCTACAATGAGCAGTTCTTC
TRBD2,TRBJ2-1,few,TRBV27,CASRAGTSRFNEQFF,TGTGCCAGCAGAGCCGGGACTAGCAGATTCAATGAGCAGTTCTTC
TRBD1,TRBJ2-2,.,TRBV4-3,CASSPSSGTGNTGELFF,TGCGCCAGCAGCCCGTCATCCGGGACAGGAAACACCGGGGAGCTGTTTTTT
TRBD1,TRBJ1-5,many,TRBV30,CAWSEGRGGNQPQHF,TGTGCCTGGAGTGAGGGCAGGGGGGGCAATCAGCCCCAGCATTTT
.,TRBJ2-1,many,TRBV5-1,CASNPLRESYYNEQFF,TGCGCCAGCAACCCATTACGGGAGAGCTATTACAATGAGCAGTTCTTC
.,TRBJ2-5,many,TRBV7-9,CASQGIQETQYF,TGTGCCAGTCAGGGGATCCAAGAGACCCAGTACTTC
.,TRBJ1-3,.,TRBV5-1,CASSFTGIANGNTIYF,TGCGCCAGCAGCTTCACAGGTATCGCAAACGGAAACACCATATATTTT
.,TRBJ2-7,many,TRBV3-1,CASSSRPYEQYF,TGTGCCAGCAGCTCCCGCCCGTACGAGCAGTACTTC
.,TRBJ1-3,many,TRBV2,CASSEVGVGDTIYF,TGTGCCAGCAGTGAAGTGGGGGTCGGGGACACCATATATTTT